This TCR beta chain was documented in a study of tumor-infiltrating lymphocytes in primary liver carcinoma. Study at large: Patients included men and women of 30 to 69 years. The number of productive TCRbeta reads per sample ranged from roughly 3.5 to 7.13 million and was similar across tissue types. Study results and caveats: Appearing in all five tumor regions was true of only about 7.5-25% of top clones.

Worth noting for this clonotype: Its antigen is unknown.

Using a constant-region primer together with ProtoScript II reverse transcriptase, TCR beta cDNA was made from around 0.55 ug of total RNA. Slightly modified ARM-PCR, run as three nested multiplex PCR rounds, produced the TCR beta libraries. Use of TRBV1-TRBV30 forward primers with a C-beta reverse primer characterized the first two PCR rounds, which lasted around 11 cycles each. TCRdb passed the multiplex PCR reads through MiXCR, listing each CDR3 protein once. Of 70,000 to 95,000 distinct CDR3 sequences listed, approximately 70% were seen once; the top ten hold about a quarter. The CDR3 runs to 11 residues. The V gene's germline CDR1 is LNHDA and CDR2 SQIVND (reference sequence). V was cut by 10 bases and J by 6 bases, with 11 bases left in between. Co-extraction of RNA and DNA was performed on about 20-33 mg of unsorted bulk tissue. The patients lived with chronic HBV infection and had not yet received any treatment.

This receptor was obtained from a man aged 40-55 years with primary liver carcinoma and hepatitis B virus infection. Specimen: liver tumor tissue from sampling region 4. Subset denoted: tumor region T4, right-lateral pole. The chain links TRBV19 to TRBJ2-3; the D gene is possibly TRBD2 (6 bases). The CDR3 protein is CAIQTRDTQYF. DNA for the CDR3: TGTGCCATTCAGACTAGGGATACGCAGTATTTT.